This T cell receptor beta chain was captured in a study of blood T cells in healthy people across ages. Whole-study context: Per two T cells, about one barcoded beta molecule was captured through template switching.

Sample-barcoded 5' priming and a J-beta primer mix drove a second PCR of about 7 to 12 cycles. MiXCR was run by TCRdb on the 5' RACE reads, yielding one entry per CDR3 protein. This table holds about 680,000 distinct CDR3 sequences, about half found once. CDR3 size: 17 residues. Trimming removed 0 bases from V and 2 bases from J; junction bases left unmatched: 9. Germline V gives CDR1 SGHDT, CDR2 YYEEEE. Each individual donor underwent a draw of approximately 10 milliliters of peripheral blood. On this clonotype: The antigen remains unidentified.

Overall study findings and caveats: Greater diversity and more naive CD4+ cells were seen in long-lived donors than in aged donors.

The rearrangement uses TRBV5-6 and TRBJ2-7, with 9 bases lining up with TRBD1. This clonotype was sampled from a woman aged 55-70 years in good health. Sequences were obtained from blood. The CDR3 DNA sequence: TGTGCCAGCAGCTTGGTGGATCGGACAGGGGTAACCTACGAGCAGTACTTC. Translating gives CASSLVDRTGVTYEQYF.